This is a list of T cell receptor beta chains from one sample in a study of blood T cell repertoires in COVID-19. The assay was immunoSEQ multiplex PCR, and TCRdb's table has in-frame clones only and misses some. The sample includes a few hundred thousand clones, approximately 86% of them seen just once. What was sequenced was peripheral blood. These receptors originate from a woman aged 30 to 39 who had recovered from COVID-19. CDR3s include the opening cysteine and the closing phenylalanine or tryptophan. The order of the fields is CDR3 protein, CDR3 DNA, J gene, V gene, D gene, clone size. The D gene is left open where the match is weak. The size field is filled for only some rows; it gives once, few, many or a size class.

cdr3_aa: CASSPGPGTSGNTGELFF
cdr3_nt: TGTGCCAGCTCACCAGGCCCCGGGACTAGCGGGAACACCGGGGAGCTGTTTTTT
j_call: TRBJ2-2
v_call: TRBV18
d_call: TRBD2
clone_size: .

cdr3_aa: CASSSTSGRAGEQYF
cdr3_nt: TGTGCCAGCAGTTCCACTAGCGGGAGGGCCGGAGAGCAGTACTTC
j_call: TRBJ2-7
v_call: TRBV28
d_call: TRBD2
clone_size: .

cdr3_aa: CASSARDRPYEQYF
cdr3_nt: TGTGCCAGCAGTGCCCGGGACAGGCCCTACGAGCAGTACTTC
j_call: TRBJ2-7
v_call: TRBV28
d_call: TRBD1
clone_size: .

cdr3_aa: CASSPGQGNSGNTIYF
cdr3_nt: TGTGCCAGCAGCCCGGGACAGGGAAACTCTGGAAACACCATATATTTT
j_call: TRBJ1-3
v_call: TRBV11-3
d_call: TRBD1
clone_size: .

cdr3_aa: CASSLQGAPSRTQYF
cdr3_nt: TGTGCCAGCAGCTTACAAGGGGCCCCCTCAAGGACCCAGTACTTC
j_call: TRBJ2-5
v_call: TRBV5-4
d_call: .
clone_size: .

cdr3_aa: CASSLTGQQPYGYTF
cdr3_nt: TGTGCCAGCAGTTTAACGGGACAACAACCCTATGGCTACACCTTC
j_call: TRBJ1-2
v_call: TRBV27
d_call: .
clone_size: .

cdr3_aa: CASGPLHIYF
cdr3_nt: TGTGCCAGCGGTCCCTTACACATATATTTT
j_call: TRBJ1-3
v_call: TRBV6-5
d_call: .
clone_size: .

cdr3_aa: CASSPGTNYGYTF
cdr3_nt: TGTGCCAGCAGTCCGGGGACTAACTATGGCTACACCTTC
j_call: TRBJ1-2
v_call: TRBV2
d_call: .
clone_size: .

cdr3_aa: CASSWRGGNTEAFF
cdr3_nt: TGTGCCAGCAGTTGGAGAGGCGGGAACACTGAAGCTTTCTTT
j_call: TRBJ1-1
v_call: TRBV6-2/TRBV6-3
d_call: .
clone_size: .

cdr3_aa: CASSLQSRASTDTQYF
cdr3_nt: TGCGCCAGCAGCTTGCAATCGCGGGCCAGCACAGATACGCAGTATTTT
j_call: TRBJ2-3
v_call: TRBV5-1
d_call: .
clone_size: .

cdr3_aa: CASSLERIYEQYF
cdr3_nt: TGCGCCAGCAGCTTGGAGCGGATCTACGAGCAGTACTTC
j_call: TRBJ2-7
v_call: TRBV5-1
d_call: .
clone_size: .

cdr3_aa: CASSLSDTEAFF
cdr3_nt: TGTGCCAGCTCACTATCGGACACTGAAGCTTTCTTT
j_call: TRBJ1-1
v_call: TRBV18
d_call: .
clone_size: .

cdr3_aa: CASTYGTGEGYTF
cdr3_nt: TGTGCCAGCACCTACGGGACAGGGGAAGGCTACACCTTC
j_call: TRBJ1-2
v_call: TRBV5-6
d_call: TRBD1
clone_size: .

cdr3_aa: CASSFNSPPAAWF
cdr3_nt: TGTGCCAGCAGCTTCAATAGTCCCCCCGCTGCATGGTTT
j_call: TRBJ1-1
v_call: TRBV7-2
d_call: .
clone_size: .

cdr3_aa: CASNPTQGSYEQYF
cdr3_nt: TGCGCCAGCAACCCCACCCAGGGGTCCTACGAGCAGTACTTC
j_call: TRBJ2-7
v_call: TRBV5-1
d_call: .
clone_size: .

cdr3_aa: CASRGWTGAIGEQYF
cdr3_nt: TGTGCCAGCAGGGGCTGGACAGGGGCTATTGGCGAGCAGTACTTC
j_call: TRBJ2-7
v_call: TRBV7-9
d_call: TRBD1
clone_size: .

cdr3_aa: CASSPSRDYGYTF
cdr3_nt: TGTGCCAGCAGCCCCTCCAGGGACTATGGCTACACCTTC
j_call: TRBJ1-2
v_call: TRBV28
d_call: .
clone_size: .

cdr3_aa: CASSLFGGAAAEAFF
cdr3_nt: TGTGCCAGCAGTTTATTCGGGGGGGCGGCCGCTGAAGCTTTCTTT
j_call: TRBJ1-1
v_call: TRBV27
d_call: .
clone_size: .

cdr3_aa: CASSLGQLDRNSPLHF
cdr3_nt: TGTGCCAGCAGCTTAGGACAGCTAGACAGAAATTCACCCCTCCACTTT
j_call: TRBJ1-6
v_call: TRBV7-9
d_call: .
clone_size: .

cdr3_aa: CAIGGRGDNEQFF
cdr3_nt: TGTGCCATAGGTGGGAGGGGCGACAATGAGCAGTTCTTC
j_call: TRBJ2-1
v_call: TRBV19
d_call: TRBD2
clone_size: .

cdr3_aa: CASSDSPGRNTEAFF
cdr3_nt: TGTGCCAGCAGTGACTCGCCAGGTAGGAACACTGAAGCTTTCTTT
j_call: TRBJ1-1
v_call: TRBV6-4
d_call: .
clone_size: .

cdr3_aa: CASSPGGFNNEQFF
cdr3_nt: TGTGCCAGCAGTCCAGGGGGCTTCAACAATGAGCAGTTCTTC
j_call: TRBJ2-1
v_call: TRBV27
d_call: TRBD1
clone_size: .

cdr3_aa: CASSVAGGYWETQYF
cdr3_nt: TGTGCCAGCAGCGTAGCGGGAGGTTATTGGGAGACCCAGTACTTC
j_call: TRBJ2-5
v_call: TRBV9
d_call: TRBD2
clone_size: once

cdr3_aa: CAWSRSGFSYNEQFF
cdr3_nt: TGTGCCTGGAGTCGTAGCGGATTTTCCTACAATGAGCAGTTCTTC
j_call: TRBJ2-1
v_call: TRBV30
d_call: .
clone_size: .

cdr3_aa: CASSRNSGSGELFF
cdr3_nt: TGTGCCAGTAGTCGGAATTCGGGGTCCGGGGAGCTGTTTTTT
j_call: TRBJ2-2
v_call: TRBV19
d_call: .
clone_size: .

cdr3_aa: CASSRQGSTEAFF
cdr3_nt: TGTGCCAGCAGCAGACAGGGATCCACTGAAGCTTTCTTT
j_call: TRBJ1-1
v_call: TRBV25-1
d_call: TRBD1
clone_size: .

cdr3_aa: CASTLGGEQYF
cdr3_nt: TGTGCCAGCACCCTTGGAGGGGAGCAGTACTTC
j_call: TRBJ2-7
v_call: TRBV7-9
d_call: .
clone_size: .

cdr3_aa: CASSPRRLAGANEQFF
cdr3_nt: TGCGCCAGCAGCCCACGGCGGCTAGCGGGAGCCAATGAGCAGTTCTTC
j_call: TRBJ2-1
v_call: TRBV4-1
d_call: TRBD2
clone_size: once

cdr3_aa: CASISWTGRNEQFF
cdr3_nt: TGTGCCAGCATCAGCTGGACAGGGAGGAATGAGCAGTTCTTC
j_call: TRBJ2-1
v_call: TRBV5-6
d_call: TRBD1
clone_size: .

cdr3_aa: CASSPSSGRAGELFF
cdr3_nt: TGTGCTAGCAGCCCAAGTAGCGGGAGGGCCGGGGAGCTGTTTTTT
j_call: TRBJ2-2
v_call: TRBV7-7
d_call: TRBD2
clone_size: .

cdr3_aa: CASSLSTGDYEQYF
cdr3_nt: TGTGCCAGCAGCCTATCGACAGGGGACTACGAGCAGTACTTC
j_call: TRBJ2-7
v_call: TRBV7-2
d_call: TRBD1
clone_size: .

cdr3_aa: CASSLTGSDQPQHF
cdr3_nt: TGTGCCAGCTCCCTCACAGGGTCGGATCAGCCCCAGCATTTT
j_call: TRBJ1-5
v_call: TRBV18
d_call: .
clone_size: .

cdr3_aa: CASSLATGGADGYTF
cdr3_nt: TGTGCCAGCAGCTTAGCGACAGGGGGCGCAGATGGCTACACCTTC
j_call: TRBJ1-2
v_call: TRBV7-8
d_call: TRBD1
clone_size: .

cdr3_aa: CASSHSQGGPYEQYF
cdr3_nt: TGCGCCAGCAGCCATTCCCAGGGGGGTCCCTACGAGCAGTACTTC
j_call: TRBJ2-7
v_call: TRBV4-3
d_call: .
clone_size: few

cdr3_aa: CASSSGTGRVGEKLFF
cdr3_nt: TGTGCCAGCAGCTCTGGGACAGGGCGAGTCGGTGAAAAACTGTTTTTT
j_call: TRBJ1-4
v_call: TRBV5-6
d_call: TRBD1
clone_size: .

cdr3_aa: CASSARTANTEAFF
cdr3_nt: TGCGCCAGCAGCGCTCGGACAGCCAACACTGAAGCTTTCTTT
j_call: TRBJ1-1
v_call: TRBV5-1
d_call: .
clone_size: .

cdr3_aa: CASSGGYSYNEQFF
cdr3_nt: TGTGCCAGCAGCGGCGGATACTCCTACAATGAGCAGTTCTTC
j_call: TRBJ2-1
v_call: TRBV5-6
d_call: .
clone_size: .

cdr3_aa: CASSPPGSGPYEQYF
cdr3_nt: TGTGCCAGCAGCCCCCCAGGTAGCGGGCCCTACGAGCAGTACTTC
j_call: TRBJ2-7
v_call: TRBV9
d_call: TRBD2
clone_size: .

cdr3_aa: CASSPWTSGSRRTGELFF
cdr3_nt: TGTGCCAGCAGCCCTTGGACTAGCGGGAGTCGGCGCACCGGGGAGCTGTTTTTT
j_call: TRBJ2-2
v_call: TRBV7-2
d_call: TRBD2
clone_size: .

cdr3_aa: CASSQVGQKVADTQYF
cdr3_nt: TGCGCCAGCAGCCAAGTGGGACAGAAAGTCGCAGATACGCAGTATTTT
j_call: TRBJ2-3
v_call: TRBV4-1
d_call: TRBD1
clone_size: .

cdr3_aa: CASSLGRPSGDTQYF
cdr3_nt: TGTGCCAGCAGCTTAGGCCGGCCTAGCGGGGATACGCAGTATTTT
j_call: TRBJ2-3
v_call: TRBV7-2
d_call: TRBD2
clone_size: .

cdr3_aa: CASSPSVGQGGSPLHF
cdr3_nt: TGTGCCAGCTCACCAAGTGTGGGACAGGGGGGGTCACCCCTCCACTTT
j_call: TRBJ1-6
v_call: TRBV18
d_call: TRBD1
clone_size: .